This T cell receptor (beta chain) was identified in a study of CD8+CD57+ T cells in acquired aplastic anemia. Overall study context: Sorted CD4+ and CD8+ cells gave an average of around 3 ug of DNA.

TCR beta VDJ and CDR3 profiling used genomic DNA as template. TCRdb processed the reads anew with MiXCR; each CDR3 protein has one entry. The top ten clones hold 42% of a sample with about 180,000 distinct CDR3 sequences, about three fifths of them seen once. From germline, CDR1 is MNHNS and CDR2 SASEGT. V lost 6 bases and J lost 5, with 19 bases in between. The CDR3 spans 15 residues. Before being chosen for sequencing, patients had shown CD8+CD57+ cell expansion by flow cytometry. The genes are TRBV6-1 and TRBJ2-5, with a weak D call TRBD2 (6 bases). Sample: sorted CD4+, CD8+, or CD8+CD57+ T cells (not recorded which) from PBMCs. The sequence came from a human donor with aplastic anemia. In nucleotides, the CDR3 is TGTGCCAGCAGCCCGCGGGGAAGGGGTAATGAGACCCAGTACTTC. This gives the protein CASSPRGRGNETQYF.